A single sample gave rise to the 19 T cell receptor beta chains below, sequenced in a study of regulatory T cells in long-lasting Graves disease. Indicated time point: newly diagnosed GD, antithyroid drugs for less than 3 months. The TCR library was prepared using RNA isolated from PBMCs. TCR beta libraries were built with iRepertoire HTBI primers and Arm-PCR of CDR3 regions. One entry per CDR3 protein results from TCRdb running MiXCR on the multiplex PCR reads. The sample yields approximately 440,000 distinct CDR3 sequences, about 17% seen once. This sample also belongs to another study, concerning T cells in Graves' hyperthyroidism and ophthalmopathy.

The sample was peripheral blood mononuclear cells (PBMCs), taken at new diagnosis, from a patient treated with antithyroid drugs. All receptors come from a man in his forties with Graves disease.

The genes are TRBV20-1 and TRBJ2-7; TRBD1 matches 10 bases. Per germline, CDR1 DFQATT and CDR2 SNEGSKA (reference sequence). Trimming at V came to 4 bases and at J to 0 bases, leaving 3 bases not matched to a gene. The CDR3 contains 14 residues. The CDR3 DNA reads TGCAGTGCTATTCGGGACAGGGGCTCCTACGAGCAGTACTTC. Translation: CSAIRDRGSYEQYF.

V and J are TRBV3-1 and TRBJ2-3; 12 nucleotides agree with TRBD2. V was clipped by 3 bases and J by 4 bases; unmatched bases: 8. CDR1 is LGHDT and CDR2 is YNNKEL in the germline V gene (reference sequence). The CDR3 loop spans 17 amino acids. CDR3 region: CASSHLTSGSPPDTQYF. Written as DNA, the CDR3 is TGTGCCAGCAGCCATTTGACTAGCGGGAGTCCCCCAGATACGCAGTATTTT.

The gene calls are TRBV10-1 and TRBJ2-7, with a weak D call TRBD1 (6 bases). Germline CDR1 is WNHNN and CDR2 is SYGVQD (reference sequence). The ends were cut back, 7 bases at V and 0 bases at J, with 10 bases in the middle. CDR3 length: 13 residues. The CDR3 region has the DNA TGCGCCAGCATCACAGGGTCCTCCTACGAGCAGTACTTC. Translation gives CASITGSSYEQYF.

On this clonotype: The junction departs from the called germline gene at one end, perhaps through a read error. The rearrangement uses TRBV27 and TRBJ2-2; D is uncertain. The CDR3 has 15 amino acids. The germline V gene has CDR1 MNHEY and CDR2 SMNVEV (reference sequence). The CDR3 protein is CAGSRRMEYGGELFF. For the CDR3, the DNA is TGTGCCGGCAGCCGACGGATGGAGTACGGCGGGGAGCTGTTTTTT.

At least ten counts were recorded for this clonotype. The V call is TRBV28, the J call TRBJ1-1; D may be TRBD1 (5 bases). Deletions cut 7 bases from V and 1 base from J, with 13 bases between. Germline V gene data show CDR1 as MDHEN and CDR2 as SYDVKM. The CDR3 is 14 amino acids. CDR3 sequence: CASTTGLRNTEAFF. The CDR3 bases are TGTGCCAGCACGACGGGACTTAGGAACACTGAAGCTTTCTTT. Looking up the rest from reference TRBV28 and TRBJ1-1 gives the full variable domain: DVKVTQSSRYLVKRTGEKVFLECVQDMDHENMFWYRQDPGLGLRLIYFSYDVKMKEKGDIPEGYSVSREKKERFSLILESASTNQTSMYLCASTTGLRNTEAFFGQGTRLTVV.

This clonotype came up a few times. V is TRBV4-2 and J is TRBJ2-7; D is possibly TRBD2 (5 bases). V was clipped by 3 bases and J by 2 bases, with 14 bases between them. Germline V gene data show CDR1 as LGHNA and CDR2 as YNFKEQ. The CDR3 totals 15 residues. This CDR3 is CASSQMGDRTYEQYF. CDR3 nucleotide sequence: TGTGCCAGCAGCCAGATGGGAGACCGAACCTACGAGCAGTACTTC.

The rearrangement joins TRBV14 to TRBJ2-7; D call uncertain. Germline CDR1 is SGHDN and CDR2 is FVKESK. The CDR3 runs to 12 residues. Trimming removed 3 bases at V and 4 bases at J, with 7 bases between. The CDR3 nucleotides read TGTGCCAGCAGCCATCAGACATACGAGCAGTACTTC. Translating gives CASSHQTYEQYF.

A remark on this clonotype: One base away lies a much larger clone, so this may be a sequencing read error. The rearrangement joins TRBV12-3 or TRBV12-4 to TRBJ1-5; D remains ambiguous. Trimming removed 6 bases at V and 7 bases at J, with 16 bases between. This CDR3 region has 14 residues. The CDR3 reads CASRTINWGQPQHF. CDR3 nucleotides: TGTGCCAGCAGAACGATCAATTGGGGACAGCCCCAGCATTTT.

This clonotype was detected many times. As DNA, the CDR3 is TGTGCCAGCAGTTTATTGGGTAAACTGGAGACCCAGTACTTC. The encoded protein is CASSLLGKLETQYF. The chain carries TRBV28 and TRBJ2-5, with D hard to call. Trimming cost V 1 base and J 5 bases, with 11 bases left between them. Per germline, CDR1 MDHEN and CDR2 SYDVKM. The CDR3 totals 14 residues.

V usage is TRBV5-1 and J usage is TRBJ2-1; no reliable D call. The J call may be wrong; the DNA end is better matched by TRBJ2-5. The CDR3 runs 13 residues. CDR1 is SGHRS and CDR2 is YFSETQ in the germline V gene. CDR3 bases: TGCGCCAGCAGCGGCCTAAAGCAAGAGACCCAGTACTTC. It specifies CASSGLKQETQYF.

This clonotype was detected many times. CDR3 loop: CSATRQGANTEAFF. The CDR3 DNA follows: TGCAGTGCTACCCGACAGGGGGCGAACACTGAAGCTTTCTTT. The genes are TRBV20-1 and TRBJ1-1, with 10 nucleotides matching TRBD1. There are 14 residues in the CDR3. Germline V CDR1 and CDR2: DFQATT, SNEGSKA (reference sequence). The J segment lost 1 base and the V segment lost 4 bases, leaving 3 bases of the junction unmatched.

This clonotype has just a few counts. This rearrangement joins TRBV4-1 to TRBJ2-3, with D hard to call. Germline V CDR1 and CDR2: MGHRA, YSYEKL. Trimming shortened V by 0 bases and J by 4 bases, and 11 bases separated the two germline ends. The CDR3 contains 15 residues. CDR3 nucleotides: TGCGCCAGCAGCCAAGAGGGTATCTCCGCAGATACGCAGTATTTT. This codes for CASSQEGISADTQYF.

This clonotype was recorded at least ten times. The chain links TRBV12-3 or TRBV12-4 to TRBJ2-7; D possibly corresponds to TRBD1 (5 bases). V was cut by 7 bases and J by 0 bases, with 13 bases left in between. This CDR3 comprises 14 residues. The CDR3 sequence is CASKGHLPSYEQYF. The CDR3 nucleotides are TGTGCCAGCAAAGGACACCTCCCCTCCTACGAGCAGTACTTC.

This clonotype has ten or more counts. This chain joins TRBV28 and TRBJ2-5; D unresolved. This CDR3 spans 13 amino acids. The germline gives CDR1 MDHEN, CDR2 SYDVKM. V lost 4 bases and J 0 bases, leaving 6 bases between the germline ends. The CDR3 nucleotides read TGTGCCAGCAGTTACAGCTACCAAGAGACCCAGTACTTC. It is translated as CASSYSYQETQYF.

The V call is TRBV9, the J call TRBJ1-6; 8 bases are shared with TRBD1. V shed 2 bases and J 8 bases; nucleotides not matched to a gene: 18. The V gene's germline CDR1 is SGDLS and CDR2 YYNGEE. This CDR3 region has 19 residues. CDR3 sequence reads: CASSVPGQVNPKGDSPLHF. CDR3 DNA: TGTGCCAGCAGCGTCCCGGGACAGGTGAACCCAAAGGGAGATTCACCCCTCCACTTT. The complete variable domain, with remaining parts taken from reference TRBV9 and TRBJ1-6, reads DSGVTQTPKHLITATGQRVTLRCSPRSGDLSVYWYQQSLDQGLQFLIQYYNGEERAKGNILERFSAQQFPDLHSELNLSSLELGDSALYFCASSVPGQVNPKGDSPLHFGNGTRLTVT.

Concerning this clonotype itself: Being one base from a much bigger clone, this may be a read error. The rearrangement links TRBV30 to TRBJ1-4; D is uncertain. Germline loops: CDR1 GTSNPN, CDR2 SVGIG (reference sequence). The CDR3 runs 16 residues. The CDR3 sequence is CAWGMGSIATNEELFF. CDR3 nucleotides: TGTGCCTGGGGCATGGGCAGTATTGCAACTAATGAAGAACTGTTTTTT.

The rearrangement joins TRBV2 to TRBJ2-2; 11 bases map to TRBD2. The germline V gene has CDR1 SNHLY and CDR2 FYNNEI. The CDR3 is made up of 14 amino acids. V was pared by 7 bases and J by 6 bases, with 4 bases of the junction left unmatched. Here the CDR3 reads CASILAGEAGELFF. CDR3 coding DNA: TGTGCCAGCATACTAGCGGGAGAGGCCGGGGAGCTGTTTTTT.

This clonotype was counted many times. The chain uses TRBV5-1 and TRBJ2-1; 12 bases map to TRBD2. The V gene end was trimmed by 3 bases and the J gene end by 5 bases; junction bases not matched to a gene: 3. Germline values: CDR1 SGHRS, CDR2 YFSETQ. The length of the CDR3 is 15 residues. The CDR3 protein is CASSYTSGRHNEQFF. The CDR3 DNA is TGCGCCAGCAGCTACACTAGCGGGAGGCACAATGAGCAGTTCTTC.

This chain joins TRBV19 and TRBJ2-1, with 7 bases fitting TRBD2. From germline, CDR1 is LNHDA and CDR2 SQIVND (reference sequence). The J segment lost 6 bases and the V segment lost 3 bases, leaving 5 bases of the junction unmatched. This CDR3 region has 14 residues. The CDR3 reads CASSIWASGNEQFF. The CDR3 DNA sequence: TGTGCCAGTAGTATCTGGGCTAGCGGCAATGAGCAGTTCTTC.